These T cell receptor beta chains were read from a single sample in a study of T cell clonotyping in hematopoietic cell transplantation. The table came from immunoSEQ multiplex PCR; TCRdb's copy has only in-frame clones and leaves some out. This table has around 12,000 clones, 65% to 80% appearing once. Specimen: peripheral blood mononuclear cells, collected 180 days after allogeneic stem cell transplant. The receptors shown here come from a male patient in his sixties who had an allogeneic stem cell transplant from an unrelated donor, so the T cells may come from the graft donor. Some clones in this sample may be carry-over from other donors' samples. Each CDR3 is given with its conserved first and last residue. D genes are given only for firm matches. Expanded clones get a size class; other rows say once, few or many, or leave the size out.

cdr3_nt cdr3_aa cdr3_length clone_size j_call v_call d_call
TGTGCCAGTAGTCTTACTAACTATGGCTACACCTTC CASSLTNYGYTF 12 - TRBJ1-2 TRBV19 -
TGTGCCAGTCAGGGGTACAATTCACCCCTCCACTTT CASQGYNSPLHF 12 few TRBJ1-6 TRBV6-1 -
TGCGCCAGCAGCTTTGGAGCGGGAACTCAAGAGACCCAGTACTTC CASSFGAGTQETQYF 15 - TRBJ2-5 TRBV5-1 TRBD2
TGTGCCAGCAGCCGACGACAGGGTATGAACACTGAAGCTTTCTTT CASSRRQGMNTEAFF 15 - TRBJ1-1 TRBV6-1 TRBD1
TGCAGCGTTGTCTACGTCGACTACGAGCAGTACTTC CSVVYVDYEQYF 12 - TRBJ2-7 TRBV29-1 -
TGTGCCAGCAGTCGTAGGTTTGCGGGAGGGGCCTACAATGAGCAGTTCTTC CASSRRFAGGAYNEQFF 17 - TRBJ2-1 TRBV7-2 TRBD2
TGTGCCAGCAGCTTATCGGTGAACACTGAAGCTTTCTTT CASSLSVNTEAFF 13 once TRBJ1-1 TRBV7-9 -
TGCGCCAGCAGCTTGGTGGGGGAGCCGCAAGAGACCCAGTACTTC CASSLVGEPQETQYF 15 - TRBJ2-5 TRBV5-1 -
TGTGCCAGCAGTGTTTTGCGGAACACTGAAGCTTTCTTT CASSVLRNTEAFF 13 medium-sized TRBJ1-1 TRBV2 -
TGTGCCAGCAGTGCAGGGACAGTGGATGAAAAACTGTTTTTT CASSAGTVDEKLFF 14 - TRBJ1-4 TRBV9 TRBD1
TGTGCCTGGAGTGTGGGGGAGACCCAGTACTTC CAWSVGETQYF 11 - TRBJ2-5 TRBV30 -
TGTGCCAGCAGCCTGGGACAGGACCCAAGTTATGGCTACACCTTC CASSLGQDPSYGYTF 15 - TRBJ1-2 TRBV6-6 TRBD1
TGTGCCAGCAGCTTGGTTTCGCGGACGGATACGCAGTATTTT CASSLVSRTDTQYF 14 - TRBJ2-3 TRBV5-6 -
TGTGCCAGCAGTTACGGGGGCGAGGGCTACACCTTC CASSYGGEGYTF 12 few TRBJ1-2 TRBV6-5 -
TGTGCCTGGAGTGTACTCCGATACGAGCAGTACTTC CAWSVLRYEQYF 12 - TRBJ2-7 TRBV30 -
TGCAGCGTTGAACGGGGTGGGGCCAACGTCCTGACTTTC CSVERGGANVLTF 13 - TRBJ2-6 TRBV29-1 -
TGTGCCTGGAGGTACAGGAATAGCAATCAGCCCCAGCATTTT CAWRYRNSNQPQHF 14 - TRBJ1-5 TRBV30 -
TGCAGCGTTGCTGAGACGGGAACCTACGAGCAGTACTTC CSVAETGTYEQYF 13 once TRBJ2-7 TRBV29-1 -
TGTGCCAGTGACCGGGGGGAAGATACGCAGTATTTT CASDRGEDTQYF 12 - TRBJ2-3 TRBV25-1 TRBD2
TGTGCCAGCAGACGAGGGACAGCCGATCAGCCCCAGCATTTT CASRRGTADQPQHF 14 once TRBJ1-5 TRBV28 TRBD1
TGTGCCAGCAGCGGATCGGGACTAGGAACGGGGGAGCAGTACTTC CASSGSGLGTGEQYF 15 - TRBJ2-7 TRBV28 TRBD2
TGTGCCAGCAGTGAAGCAGGGTCCGATGAGCAGTTCTTC CASSEAGSDEQFF 13 - TRBJ2-1 TRBV2 -
TGCAGCGTTGCTATTCGGGGGACTAACTATGGCTACACCTTC CSVAIRGTNYGYTF 14 - TRBJ1-2 TRBV29-1 -
TGCGCCAGCAGCTTGGGGCAGGGGTTCCAAGAGACCCAGTACTTC CASSLGQGFQETQYF 15 - TRBJ2-5 TRBV5-1 -
TGTGCCAGCAGCTCCGGGGGCCCTAGGGTCACTGAAGCTTTCTTT CASSSGGPRVTEAFF 15 - TRBJ1-1 TRBV7-2 -
TGCGCCAGCAGCTTGGCGGTGTCAGGGGGCGGGGAGCAGTACTTC CASSLAVSGGGEQYF 15 - TRBJ2-7 TRBV5-1 TRBD1